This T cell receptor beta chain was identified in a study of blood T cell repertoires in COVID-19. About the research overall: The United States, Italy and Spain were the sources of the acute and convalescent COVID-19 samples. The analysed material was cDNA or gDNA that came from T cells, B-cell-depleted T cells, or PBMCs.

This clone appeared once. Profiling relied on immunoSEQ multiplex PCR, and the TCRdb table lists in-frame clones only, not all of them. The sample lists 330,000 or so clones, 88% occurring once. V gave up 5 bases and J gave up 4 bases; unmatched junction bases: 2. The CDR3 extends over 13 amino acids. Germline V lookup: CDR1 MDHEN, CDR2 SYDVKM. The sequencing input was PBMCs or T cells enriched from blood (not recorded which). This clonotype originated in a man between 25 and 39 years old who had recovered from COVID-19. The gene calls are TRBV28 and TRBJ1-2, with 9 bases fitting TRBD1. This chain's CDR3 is CASSGDRAYGYTF. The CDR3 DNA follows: TGTGCCAGCAGTGGGGACAGGGCCTATGGCTACACCTTC.